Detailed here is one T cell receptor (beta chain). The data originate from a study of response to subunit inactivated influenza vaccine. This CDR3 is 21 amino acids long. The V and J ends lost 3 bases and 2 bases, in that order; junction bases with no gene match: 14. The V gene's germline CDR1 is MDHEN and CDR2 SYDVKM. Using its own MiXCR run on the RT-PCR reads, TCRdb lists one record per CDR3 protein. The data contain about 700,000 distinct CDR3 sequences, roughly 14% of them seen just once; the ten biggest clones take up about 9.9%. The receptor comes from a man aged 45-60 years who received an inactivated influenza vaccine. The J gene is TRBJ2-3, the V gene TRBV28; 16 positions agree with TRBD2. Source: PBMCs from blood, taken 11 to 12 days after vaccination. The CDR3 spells CASSFPPGLAGGGMDTDTQYF. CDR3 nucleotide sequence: TGTGCCAGCAGTTTTCCCCCGGGACTAGCGGGGGGGGGTATGGACACAGATACGCAGTATTTT.